This T cell receptor (beta chain) was identified during a study of breast tumors, draining lymph nodes, adjacent tissues. Points from the study as a whole: The lymph node origin of tumor T cells was framed as consistent with a hypothesis, not demonstrated. Tumor repertoires ranked between lymph nodes and nontumor tissue in diversity, with V and J gene preferences. Compared with basal-like, luminal-like tumors shared significantly more repertoire with nontumor tissue. The data were judged consistent with most tumor T cells coming from lymph node and expanding in tumor.

Samples came from axillary lymph nodes draining the breast cancer. This clonotype was found many times. What it binds is not known. J lost 3 bases, V lost 6 bases, and 7 bases had no gene match. In germline, CDR1 is SGHAT, CDR2 FQNNGV. The CDR3 runs to 16 residues. MiXCR, applied by TCRdb to the multiplex PCR reads, yields one record per CDR3 protein. The data contain about 180,000 distinct CDR3 sequences, around a third of them singletons. Sequences were obtained from axillary lymph node tissue. This clonotype originated in a female donor with breast cancer. Some clones in this sample may be carry-over from other donors' samples. The rearrangement joins TRBV11-2 to TRBJ2-1, with TRBD2 matching 11 bases. The CDR3 protein is CASRSPLAGGYNEQFF. The CDR3 DNA follows: TGTGCCAGCAGGTCCCCTCTAGCGGGGGGCTACAATGAGCAGTTCTTC.